Listed below are T cell receptor beta chains from one sample, sequenced in a study of CD8 T cells in Susac syndrome. TCRdb re-derived calls from the immunoSEQ multiplex PCR reads in MiXCR, one entry per CDR3 protein. The sample includes 70,000 to 100,000 distinct CDR3 sequences, around 96% of them seen just once. The sequenced sample consisted of CD8+ T cells from PBMCs. These receptors were taken from a human donor with Susac syndrome. The conserved cysteine and the conserved F or W are not part of the CDR3 here. Clone size is not always given. Where it is, it says once, few, many or a class for expanded clones.

TRBV30 . AWSAAIFDGYT
TRBV7-9 few ASSLAGTGNTEAF
TRBV19 . ASRATAEFYEQY
TRBV7-8 . ASSLAGRRTYEQY
TRBV7-9 . ASSLSNPYEQY
TRBV7-2 . ATARQGQVGNPTQETQY
TRBV5-1 . ASSLGGVDEQF
TRBV20-1 . SARQGRWAGELF
TRBV7-9 . ASRDYQETQY
TRBV20-1 . SATYRDPQRGYGYT
TRBV5-1 once ASSLARWENEQY
TRBV7-9 . ASSLTTDSYYGYT
TRBV27 . ASARGGPGYNEQF
TRBV20-1 . SARVLMGAGQPQH
TRBV29-1 . SVEGGPEGRRGEQY
TRBV12-3/TRBV12-4 . ASRAGDQETQY
TRBV20-1 . SARDLGGDRPDTQY
TRBV9 . ASSPGPSGRAKGNEQF
TRBV27 . ASTPSVGHSLGSYNEQF
TRBV20-1 once SAREYRVPHGYT
TRBV20-1 . SARDMTGRTDTQY
TRBV29-1 . SVVSVRTDTQY
TRBV12-3/TRBV12-4 . ASSLQGDEQF
TRBV4-3 . ASSQDGTGGAYNEQF
TRBV15 . ATAELQETQY
TRBV5-1 . ASSPRPSLLAGSYEQY
TRBV30 . AWIGVWDTEAF
TRBV7-8 . ASRMTAYTDTQY
TRBV11-2 few ASSLSGPFGHEQY
TRBV27 . ASSPGTAFSYEQY
TRBV7-7 . ASSPWTDLGETQY
TRBV20-1 . SAREFSTGRNQPQH
TRBV7-9 . ASSAPRPGELF
TRBV3-1 . ASSPPGGGKFSTDTQY
TRBV6-2/TRBV6-3 . ASSPDSTMSNQPQH
TRBV7-9 . ASSSSEGIQETQY
TRBV7-9 . ASSSGQGREPNEKLF
TRBV29-1 . SVEDPVNTEAF
TRBV7-9 . ASSLGQGSTDTQY